A single count supports the clone carrying this T cell receptor (beta chain). This entry comes from a study of OX40 agonist ivuxolimab in advanced cancers. Study details: Patients received the agonistic anti-OX40 (CD134) antibody ivuxolimab.

Clones were sequenced by immunoSEQ multiplex PCR, and TCRdb holds only the in-frame ones, with some missing. Among about 91,000 clones listed, just over 85% were seen once. The CDR3 spans 15 residues. Trimming pared 4 bases from V and 4 bases from J, leaving 17 bases between. Per germline, CDR1 SGHRS and CDR2 YFSETQ. The TCR was taken from an adult with an advanced solid tumor such as melanoma, head and neck, liver or kidney cancer. The sample in question was CD4+ or CD8+ T cells sorted from blood, obtained in a trial of the OX40 agonist ivuxolimab. This chain joins TRBV5-1 and TRBJ1-2, with D unresolved. CDR3 in DNA: TGCGCCAGCAGCCCTACAGTCCCAGGAAGCTATGGCTACACCTTC. Translating gives CASSPTVPGSYGYTF.